This is a list of T cell receptor beta chains from one sample in a study of tumor-infiltrating lymphocytes in oesophageal squamous cell carcinoma. TCRdb fed the PCR reads into MiXCR, producing one record per CDR3 protein. The sample yields about 13,000 distinct CDR3 sequences, 45% to 65% seen once. The sample taken for sequencing was esophageal tumor tissue. All receptors come from a male donor with esophageal squamous cell carcinoma. CDR3s include the opening cysteine and the closing phenylalanine or tryptophan. The D gene is left open where the match is weak. Part of the rows lack a size; the others show once, few, many or a class for expanded clones.

V gene: TRBV5-8
D gene: NA
J gene: TRBJ2-1
clone size: many
CDR3 protein: CASGKRRGYNEQFF
CDR3 DNA: TGTGCCAGCGGAAAAAGGCGAGGTTACAATGAGCAGTTCTTC

V gene: TRBV19
D gene: NA
J gene: TRBJ1-4
clone size: many
CDR3 protein: CASMGHYNEKLFF
CDR3 DNA: TGTGCCAGTATGGGACATTATAATGAAAAACTGTTTTTT

V gene: TRBV7-6
D gene: TRBD2
J gene: TRBJ2-5
clone size: NA
CDR3 protein: CASSFRRVGGRAGEQYF
CDR3 DNA: TGTGCCAGCAGCTTCCGCAGAGTTGGCGGGAGGGCTGGGGAGCAGTACTTC

V gene: TRBV7-8
D gene: NA
J gene: TRBJ2-5
clone size: NA
CDR3 protein: CASSPRAEQYF
CDR3 DNA: TGTGCCAGCAGCCCCCGCGCGGAGCAGTACTTC

V gene: TRBV7-2
D gene: NA
J gene: TRBJ2-1
clone size: NA
CDR3 protein: CASTPGGEQFF
CDR3 DNA: TGTGCCAGCACCCCCGGCGGTGAGCAGTTCTTC

V gene: TRBV7-6
D gene: NA
J gene: TRBJ2-3
clone size: NA
CDR3 protein: CASSLAGSTDTQYF
CDR3 DNA: TGTGCCAGCAGCTTGGCAGGGAGCACAGATACGCAGTATTTT

V gene: TRBV29-1
D gene: NA
J gene: TRBJ2-1
clone size: NA
CDR3 protein: CSVPRWQGSHNEQFF
CDR3 DNA: TGCAGCGTACCCAGGTGGCAGGGGTCCCACAATGAGCAGTTCTTC

V gene: TRBV7-9
D gene: NA
J gene: TRBJ1-2
clone size: NA
CDR3 protein: CASSLGRFDGYTF
CDR3 DNA: TGTGCCAGCAGCTTAGGCCGTTTCGATGGCTACACCTTC

V gene: TRBV12-3/TRBV12-4
D gene: NA
J gene: TRBJ2-5
clone size: once
CDR3 protein: CASSPRAWGSRLHF
CDR3 DNA: TGTGCCAGCAGTCCTCGAGCCTGGGGGTCACGCCTCCACTTC

V gene: TRBV2
D gene: NA
J gene: TRBJ2-7
clone size: medium-sized
CDR3 protein: CASNQGWPYEQYF
CDR3 DNA: TGTGCCAGCAACCAGGGATGGCCCTACGAGCAGTACTTC

V gene: TRBV7-6
D gene: TRBD1
J gene: TRBJ2-2
clone size: NA
CDR3 protein: CASSPGTGVAGELFF
CDR3 DNA: TGTGCCAGCAGCCCAGGGACAGGGGTGGCCGGGGAGCTGTTTTTT

V gene: TRBV6-1
D gene: TRBD1
J gene: TRBJ1-4
clone size: NA
CDR3 protein: CASIKDRGPSIQFF
CDR3 DNA: TGTGCCAGCATTAAGGACAGGGGGCCTAGCATTCAGTTTTTT

V gene: TRBV7-4
D gene: NA
J gene: TRBJ2-3
clone size: NA
CDR3 protein: CASSLRIWAHTDTQYF
CDR3 DNA: TGTGCCAGCAGCTTAAGAATTTGGGCCCACACAGATACGCAGTATTTT

V gene: TRBV12-3/TRBV12-4
D gene: NA
J gene: TRBJ1-1
clone size: NA
CDR3 protein: CASSFLGLAFF
CDR3 DNA: TGTGCCAGCAGTTTTCTGGGGCTGGCTTTCTTT

V gene: TRBV6-1
D gene: NA
J gene: TRBJ2-7
clone size: NA
CDR3 protein: CASNPGPQKYEQYF
CDR3 DNA: TGTGCCAGTAACCCGGGACCCCAAAAATACGAGCAGTACTTC

V gene: TRBV6-1
D gene: NA
J gene: TRBJ2-3
clone size: once
CDR3 protein: CASSHMGDTQYF
CDR3 DNA: TGTGCCAGCAGCCACATGGGAGATACGCAGTATTTT

V gene: TRBV7-2
D gene: TRBD2
J gene: TRBJ2-1
clone size: few
CDR3 protein: CASSLRGGHEQFF
CDR3 DNA: TGTGCCAGCAGCTTAAGGGGAGGGCATGAGCAGTTCTTC

V gene: TRBV28
D gene: NA
J gene: TRBJ1-5
clone size: once
CDR3 protein: CASSLYPHQSNQPQHF
CDR3 DNA: TGTGCCAGCAGTTTATATCCCCATCAGAGCAATCAGCCCCAGCATTTT

V gene: TRBV7-6
D gene: NA
J gene: TRBJ1-1
clone size: few
CDR3 protein: CASSLGGGWGTEAFF
CDR3 DNA: TGTGCCAGCAGCTTAGGGGGGGGTTGGGGCACTGAAGCTTTCTTT

V gene: TRBV6-2/TRBV6-3
D gene: NA
J gene: TRBJ2-4
clone size: NA
CDR3 protein: CASRRAHGDWVNIQYF
CDR3 DNA: TGTGCCAGCAGACGAGCACATGGGGATTGGGTAAACATTCAGTACTTC

V gene: TRBV7-2
D gene: NA
J gene: TRBJ2-6
clone size: NA
CDR3 protein: CASSLAKGLAGTVLRAVLRF
CDR3 DNA: NA

V gene: TRBV7-3
D gene: TRBD1
J gene: TRBJ2-3
clone size: few
CDR3 protein: CASSPWDRGADTQYF
CDR3 DNA: TGTGCCAGCAGCCCCTGGGACAGGGGAGCGGATACGCAGTATTTT

V gene: TRBV11-2
D gene: NA
J gene: TRBJ2-7
clone size: NA
CDR3 protein: CASSFVLSSYEQYF
CDR3 DNA: TGTGCCAGCAGCTTCGTGCTGAGCTCCTACGAGCAGTACTTC

V gene: TRBV7-2
D gene: TRBD2
J gene: TRBJ2-5
clone size: once
CDR3 protein: CASSHLAGYSNEQYF
CDR3 DNA: TGTGCCAGCAGCCATCTAGCGGGGTACTCCAATGAGCAGTACTTC

V gene: TRBV6-2/TRBV6-3
D gene: TRBD2
J gene: TRBJ2-7
clone size: once
CDR3 protein: CASSEFRTSFYEQYF
CDR3 DNA: TGTGCCAGCAGTGAATTTAGGACTAGTTTCTACGAGCAGTACTTC

V gene: TRBV7-8
D gene: NA
J gene: TRBJ2-3
clone size: few
CDR3 protein: CASRRTGNPRDTQYF
CDR3 DNA: TGTGCCAGCAGGCGAACAGGGAATCCCCGGGATACGCAGTATTTT

V gene: TRBV6-6
D gene: TRBD2
J gene: TRBJ2-3
clone size: NA
CDR3 protein: CASSYGTSRTDTQYF
CDR3 DNA: TGTGCCAGCAGTTACGGGACTAGCCGCACAGATACGCAGTATTTT

V gene: TRBV10-3
D gene: TRBD1
J gene: TRBJ1-5
clone size: many
CDR3 protein: CAISEQGAGNQPQHF
CDR3 DNA: TGTGCCATCAGTGAACAGGGGGCTGGAAATCAGCCCCAGCATTTT

V gene: TRBV7-2
D gene: TRBD2
J gene: TRBJ2-1
clone size: NA
CDR3 protein: CASRATSGGAYNEQFF
CDR3 DNA: TGTGCCAGCAGGGCTACTAGCGGGGGGGCTTACAATGAGCAGTTCTTC